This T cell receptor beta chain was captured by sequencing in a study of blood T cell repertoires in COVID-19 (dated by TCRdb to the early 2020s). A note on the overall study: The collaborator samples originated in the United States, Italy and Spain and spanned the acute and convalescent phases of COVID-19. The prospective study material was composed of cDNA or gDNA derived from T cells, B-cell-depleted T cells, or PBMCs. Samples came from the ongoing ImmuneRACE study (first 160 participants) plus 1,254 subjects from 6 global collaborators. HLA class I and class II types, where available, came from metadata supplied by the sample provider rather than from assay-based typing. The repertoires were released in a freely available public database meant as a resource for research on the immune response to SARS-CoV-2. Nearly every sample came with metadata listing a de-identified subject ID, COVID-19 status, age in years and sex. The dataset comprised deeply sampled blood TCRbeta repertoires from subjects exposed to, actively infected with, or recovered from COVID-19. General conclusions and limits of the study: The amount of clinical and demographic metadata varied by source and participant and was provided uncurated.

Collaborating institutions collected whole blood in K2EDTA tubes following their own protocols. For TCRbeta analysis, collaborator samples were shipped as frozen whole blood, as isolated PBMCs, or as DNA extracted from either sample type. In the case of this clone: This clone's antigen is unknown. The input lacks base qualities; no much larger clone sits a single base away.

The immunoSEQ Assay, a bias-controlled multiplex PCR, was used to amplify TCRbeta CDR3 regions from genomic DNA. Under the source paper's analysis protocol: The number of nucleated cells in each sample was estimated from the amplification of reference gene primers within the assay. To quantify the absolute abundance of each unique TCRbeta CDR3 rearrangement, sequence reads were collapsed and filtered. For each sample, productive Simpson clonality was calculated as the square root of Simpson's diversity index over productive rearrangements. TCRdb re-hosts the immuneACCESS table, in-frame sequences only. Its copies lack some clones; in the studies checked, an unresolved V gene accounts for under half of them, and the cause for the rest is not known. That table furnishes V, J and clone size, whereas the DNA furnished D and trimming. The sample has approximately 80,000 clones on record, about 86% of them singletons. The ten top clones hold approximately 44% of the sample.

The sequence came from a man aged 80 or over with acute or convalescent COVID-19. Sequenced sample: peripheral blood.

The CDR3 corresponds to CASSPTGAYNEQFF. The bases read TGTGCCAGCAGCCCGACAGGGGCTTACAATGAGCAGTTCTTC. This chain is built from TRBV6-4 and TRBJ2-1; TRBD1 lines up with 8 middle nucleotides. V is pruned by 6 bases and J by 4 bases, leaving 5 bases of the junction without a gene match. CDR1 and CDR2 were assigned from the germline V gene as MRHNA and SNTAGT. From the cysteine through the phenylalanine, the CDR3 covers 14 amino acids. Just CDR3 DNA is preserved here, 42 bases in frame from base 1.